This T cell receptor (beta chain) comes out of a study of human T cells and chemical hapten exposure. In TCRdb, the RACE reads were re-called with MiXCR into one record per CDR3 protein. The sample has 70,000 to 85,000 distinct CDR3 sequences, roughly 8.6% seen once. CDR3 length equals 14 residues. V was shortened by 0 bases and J by 3 bases, with 8 bases between the two germline ends. CDR1 and CDR2 from the germline V gene are SGHDN and FVKESK. This clonotype was observed a handful of times. The time point: healthy volunteer bleed at 6 weeks. Unfractionated whole blood served as the source for total RNA extraction.

The rearrangement joins TRBV14 to TRBJ1-1; D remains ambiguous. This sequence originates from a male donor in good health. Some clones in this sample may be carry-over from other donors' samples. Sequenced sample: whole blood. CDR3 region: CASSQDLNDTEAFF. CDR3 nucleotide sequence: TGTGCCAGCAGCCAAGATCTGAACGACACTGAAGCTTTCTTT.